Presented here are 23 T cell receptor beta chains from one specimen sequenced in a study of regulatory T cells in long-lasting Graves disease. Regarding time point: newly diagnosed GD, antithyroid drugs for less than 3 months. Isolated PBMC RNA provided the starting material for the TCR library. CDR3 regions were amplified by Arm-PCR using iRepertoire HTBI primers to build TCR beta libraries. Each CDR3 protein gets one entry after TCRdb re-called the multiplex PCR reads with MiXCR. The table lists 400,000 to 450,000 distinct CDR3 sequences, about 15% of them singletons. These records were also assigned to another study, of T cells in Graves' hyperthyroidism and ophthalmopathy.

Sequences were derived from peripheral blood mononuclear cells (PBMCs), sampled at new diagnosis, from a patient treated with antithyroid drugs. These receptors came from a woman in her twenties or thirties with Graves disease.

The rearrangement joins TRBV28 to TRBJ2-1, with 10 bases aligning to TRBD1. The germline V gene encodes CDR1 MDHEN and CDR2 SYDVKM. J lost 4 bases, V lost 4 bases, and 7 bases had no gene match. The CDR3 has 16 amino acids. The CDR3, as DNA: TGTGCCAGCAGTTCGAACCGGGACAGGGGTTACAATGAGCAGTTCTTC. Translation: CASSSNRDRGYNEQFF.

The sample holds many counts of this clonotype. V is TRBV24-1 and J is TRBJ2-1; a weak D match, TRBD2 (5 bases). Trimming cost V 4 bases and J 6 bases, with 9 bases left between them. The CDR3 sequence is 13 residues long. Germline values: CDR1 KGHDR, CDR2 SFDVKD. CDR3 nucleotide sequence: TGTGCCACCAGTGAGGCAGGACTCAATGAGCAGTTCTTC. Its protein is CATSEAGLNEQFF.

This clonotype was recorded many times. As DNA, the CDR3 is TGTGCCAGCTCAAGGACAGAACTCTCTGGAAACACCATATATTTT. It is translated as CASSRTELSGNTIYF. This rearrangement joins TRBV18 to TRBJ1-3, with D possibly being TRBD1 (6 bases). CDR3 size: 15 residues. Trimming removed 5 bases from V and 0 bases from J, with 11 bases in between. Looked up from germline, CDR1 is KGHSH and CDR2 is LQKENI.

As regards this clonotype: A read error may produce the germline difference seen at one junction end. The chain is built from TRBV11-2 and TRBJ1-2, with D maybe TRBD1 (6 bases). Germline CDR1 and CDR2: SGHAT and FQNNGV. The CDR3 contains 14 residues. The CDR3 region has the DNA TGCGCCAGCAGCCAAGATTGGGGGGCGTATGGCTACACCTTC. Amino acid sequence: CASSQDWGAYGYTF. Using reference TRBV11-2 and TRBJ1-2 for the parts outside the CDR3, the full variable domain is EAGVAQSPRYKIIEKRQSVAFWCNPISGHATLYWYQQILGQGPKLLIQFQNNGVVDDSQLPKDRFSAERLKGVDSTLKIQPAKLEDSAVYLCASSQDWGAYGYTFGSGTRLTVV.

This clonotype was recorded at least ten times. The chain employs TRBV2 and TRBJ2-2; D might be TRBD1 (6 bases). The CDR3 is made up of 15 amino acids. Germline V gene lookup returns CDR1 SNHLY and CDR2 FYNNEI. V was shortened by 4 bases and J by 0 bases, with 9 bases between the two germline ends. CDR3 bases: TGTGCCAGCAGTGGCCAGGGGACGAACACCGGGGAGCTGTTTTTT. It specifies CASSGQGTNTGELFF.

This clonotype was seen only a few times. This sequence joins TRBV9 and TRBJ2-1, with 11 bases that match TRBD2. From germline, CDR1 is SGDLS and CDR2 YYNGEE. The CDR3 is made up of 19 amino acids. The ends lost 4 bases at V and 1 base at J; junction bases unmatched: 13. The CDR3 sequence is CASSPSLAGGRRSYNEQFF. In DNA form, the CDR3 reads TGTGCCAGCAGCCCAAGTCTAGCGGGAGGCCGTAGGTCCTACAATGAGCAGTTCTTC.

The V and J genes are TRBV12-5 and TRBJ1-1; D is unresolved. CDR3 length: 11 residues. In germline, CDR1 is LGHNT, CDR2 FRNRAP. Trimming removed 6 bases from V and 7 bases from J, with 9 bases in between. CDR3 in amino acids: CASGSGYEAFF. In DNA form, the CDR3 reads TGTGCTAGTGGCTCCGGGTATGAAGCTTTCTTT.

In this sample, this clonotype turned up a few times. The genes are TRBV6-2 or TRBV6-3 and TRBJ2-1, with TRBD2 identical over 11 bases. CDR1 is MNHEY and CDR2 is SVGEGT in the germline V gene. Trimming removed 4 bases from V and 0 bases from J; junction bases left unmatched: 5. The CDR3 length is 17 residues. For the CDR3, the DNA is TGTGCCAGCAGTTTTCTAGCGGGAGGAGCCTCCTACAATGAGCAGTTCTTC. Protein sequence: CASSFLAGGASYNEQFF.

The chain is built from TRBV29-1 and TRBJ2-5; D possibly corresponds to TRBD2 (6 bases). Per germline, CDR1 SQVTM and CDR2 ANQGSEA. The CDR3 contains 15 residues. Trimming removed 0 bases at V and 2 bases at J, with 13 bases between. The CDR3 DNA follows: TGCAGCGTTGAAGATAGGGCAGGGAGGCAAGAGACCCAGTACTTC. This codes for CSVEDRAGRQETQYF.

CDR3 sequence: CASSPGTSGIDGNEQFF. In DNA, the CDR3 is TGTGCCAGCAGCCCGGGGACTAGCGGGATTGATGGCAATGAGCAGTTCTTC. The J gene is TRBJ2-1, the V gene TRBV9; 13 nucleotides agree with TRBD2. CDR3 size: 17 residues. V was clipped by 4 bases and J by 6 bases; unmatched bases: 10. CDR1 and CDR2 (germline): SGDLS, YYNGEE. Supplemented by reference TRBV9 and TRBJ2-1, the full variable domain reads DSGVTQTPKHLITATGQRVTLRCSPRSGDLSVYWYQQSLDQGLQFLIQYYNGEERAKGNILERFSAQQFPDLHSELNLSSLELGDSALYFCASSPGTSGIDGNEQFFGPGTRLTVL.

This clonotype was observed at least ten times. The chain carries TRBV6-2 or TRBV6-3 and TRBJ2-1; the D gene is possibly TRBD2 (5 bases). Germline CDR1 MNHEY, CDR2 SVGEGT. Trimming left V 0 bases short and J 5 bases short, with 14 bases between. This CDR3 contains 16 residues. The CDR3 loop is CASSYSHSARDNEQFF. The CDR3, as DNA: TGTGCCAGCAGTTACTCTCACAGCGCGAGGGACAATGAGCAGTTCTTC.

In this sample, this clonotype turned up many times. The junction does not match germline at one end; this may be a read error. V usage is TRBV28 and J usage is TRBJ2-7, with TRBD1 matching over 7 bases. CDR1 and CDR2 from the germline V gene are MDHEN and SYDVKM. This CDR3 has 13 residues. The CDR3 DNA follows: TGTGCCAGCAGTTCGACAGGGAACTACGTGCAGTACTTC. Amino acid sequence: CASSSTGNYVQYF.

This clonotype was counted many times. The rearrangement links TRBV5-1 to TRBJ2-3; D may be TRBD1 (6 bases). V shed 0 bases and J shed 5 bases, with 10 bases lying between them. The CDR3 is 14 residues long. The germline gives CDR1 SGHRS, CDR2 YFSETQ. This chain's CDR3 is CASSLGQAQDTQYF. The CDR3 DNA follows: TGCGCCAGCAGCTTGGGACAGGCCCAAGATACGCAGTATTTT.

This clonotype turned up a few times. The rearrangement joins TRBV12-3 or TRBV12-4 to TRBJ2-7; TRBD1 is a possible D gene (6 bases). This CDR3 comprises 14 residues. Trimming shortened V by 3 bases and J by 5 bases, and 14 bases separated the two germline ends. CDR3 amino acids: CASSFSRGVHEQYF. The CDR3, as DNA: TGTGCCAGCAGTTTCTCCAGGGGCGTCCACGAGCAGTACTTC.

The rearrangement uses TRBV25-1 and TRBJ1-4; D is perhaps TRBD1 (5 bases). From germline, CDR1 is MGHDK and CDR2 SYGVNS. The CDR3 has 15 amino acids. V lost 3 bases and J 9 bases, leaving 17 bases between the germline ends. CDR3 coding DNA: TGTGCCAGCAGTGATCTATCGTTAGACAGAAAAAAACTGTTTTTT. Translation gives CASSDLSLDRKKLFF.

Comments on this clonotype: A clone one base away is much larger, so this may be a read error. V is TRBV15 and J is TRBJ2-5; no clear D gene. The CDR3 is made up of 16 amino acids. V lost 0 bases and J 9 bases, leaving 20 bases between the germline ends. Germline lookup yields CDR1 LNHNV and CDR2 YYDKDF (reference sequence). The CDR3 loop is CATSRDIATRTAAQYF. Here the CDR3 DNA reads TGTGCCACCAGCAGAGATATCGCTACTCGAACGGCGGCCCAGTACTTC.

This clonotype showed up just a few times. The CDR3 sequence: CASSIDPPLSSGRVEQFF. DNA of the CDR3: TGTGCCAGTAGTATAGATCCCCCTCTTTCTAGCGGGAGGGTTGAGCAGTTCTTC. V and J are TRBV19 and TRBJ2-1; TRBD2 matches at 12 bases. The CDR3 spans 18 residues. V lost 0 bases and J lost 9; bases outside the gene matches: 12. In germline, CDR1 is LNHDA, CDR2 SQIVND (reference sequence).

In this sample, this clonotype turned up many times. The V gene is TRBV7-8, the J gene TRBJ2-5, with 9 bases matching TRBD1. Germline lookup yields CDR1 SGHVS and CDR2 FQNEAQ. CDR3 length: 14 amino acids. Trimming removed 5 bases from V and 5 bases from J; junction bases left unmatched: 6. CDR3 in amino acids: CASSLGQGIETQYF. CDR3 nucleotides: TGTGCCAGCAGCCTTGGACAGGGGATTGAGACCCAGTACTTC.

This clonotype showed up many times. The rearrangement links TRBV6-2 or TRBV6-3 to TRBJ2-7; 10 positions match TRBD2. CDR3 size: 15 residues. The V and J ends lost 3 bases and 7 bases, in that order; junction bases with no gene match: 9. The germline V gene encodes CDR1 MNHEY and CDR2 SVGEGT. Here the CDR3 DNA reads TGTGCCAGCAGTTATTCGGCTAGCGGGAGTTGGGAGCAGTACTTC. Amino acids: CASSYSASGSWEQYF.

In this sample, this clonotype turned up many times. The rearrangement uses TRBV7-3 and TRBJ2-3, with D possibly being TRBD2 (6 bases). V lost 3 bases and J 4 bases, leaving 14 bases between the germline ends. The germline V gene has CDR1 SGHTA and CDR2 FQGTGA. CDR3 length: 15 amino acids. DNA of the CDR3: TGTGCCAGCAGCTTTCTCGGGGGAAAGGCAGATACGCAGTATTTT. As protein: CASSFLGGKADTQYF. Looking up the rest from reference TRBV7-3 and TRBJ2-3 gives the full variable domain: GAGVSQTPSNKVTEKGKYVELRCDPISGHTALYWYRQSLGQGPEFLIYFQGTGAADDSGLPNDRFFAVRPEGSVSTLKIQRTERGDSAVYLCASSFLGGKADTQYFGPGTRLTVL.

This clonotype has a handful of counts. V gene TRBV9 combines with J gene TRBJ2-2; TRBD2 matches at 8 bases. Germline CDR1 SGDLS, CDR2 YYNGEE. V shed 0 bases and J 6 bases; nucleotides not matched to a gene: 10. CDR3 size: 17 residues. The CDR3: CASSVARGGGPSGELFF. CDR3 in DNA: TGTGCCAGCAGCGTAGCACGGGGGGGTGGGCCCTCCGGGGAGCTGTTTTTT.

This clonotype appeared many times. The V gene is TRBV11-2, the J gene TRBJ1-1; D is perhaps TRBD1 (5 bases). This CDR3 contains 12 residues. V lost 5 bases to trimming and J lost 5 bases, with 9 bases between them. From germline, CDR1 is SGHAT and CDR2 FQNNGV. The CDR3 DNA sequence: TGTGCCAGCAGCCCCCGACAGACTGAAGCTTTCTTT. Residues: CASSPRQTEAFF. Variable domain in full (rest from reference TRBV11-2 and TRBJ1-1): EAGVAQSPRYKIIEKRQSVAFWCNPISGHATLYWYQQILGQGPKLLIQFQNNGVVDDSQLPKDRFSAERLKGVDSTLKIQPAKLEDSAVYLCASSPRQTEAFFGQGTRLTVV.

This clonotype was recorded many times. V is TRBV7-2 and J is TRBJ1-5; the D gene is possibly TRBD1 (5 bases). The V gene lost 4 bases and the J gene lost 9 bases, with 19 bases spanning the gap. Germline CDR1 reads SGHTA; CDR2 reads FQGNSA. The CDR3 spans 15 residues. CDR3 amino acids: CASSSTLGTGGPQHF. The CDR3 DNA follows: TGTGCCAGCAGCTCCACTTTAGGTACAGGAGGGCCCCAGCATTTT.